This T cell receptor (beta chain) was recovered during a study of blood T cells in healthy people across ages. Study results and caveats: Unsorted PBMC material precluded a definitive naive versus antigen-experienced comparison. Diversity of TCR beta per million T cells declined in a roughly linear way with age.

The V and J ends lost 3 bases and 6 bases respectively, with 8 bases between them. The CDR3 is 12 amino acids. Per germline, CDR1 LNHDA and CDR2 SQIVND (reference sequence). A J-beta primer mix and a sample-barcoded 5' primer were used in a second PCR of about 7 to 12 cycles. In TCRdb, the 5' RACE reads were re-called with MiXCR into one record per CDR3 protein. The table has roughly 1.4 million distinct CDR3 sequences, around 59% seen once; the top ten hold about 6.3%. To note about this clonotype: Its specificity is not known.

Material: blood. V usage is TRBV19 and J usage is TRBJ1-1, with D maybe TRBD1 (5 bases). The source of this sequence is a man younger than 30 in good health. The CDR3 region has the DNA TGTGCCAGTAGTATCGGGGGTTCTGAAGCTTTCTTT. Translated: CASSIGGSEAFF. Using reference TRBV19 and TRBJ1-1 for the parts outside the CDR3, the full variable domain is DGGITQSPKYLFRKEGQNVTLSCEQNLNHDAMYWYRQDPGQGLRLIYYSQIVNDFQKGDIAEGYSVSREKKESFPLTVTSAQKNPTAFYLCASSIGGSEAFFGQGTRLTVV.